The rows below give T cell receptor beta chains drawn from one sample of a study of identical twins. Via MiXCR, TCRdb re-called the 5' RACE reads, giving one row per CDR3 protein. The repertoire has hundreds of thousands of distinct CDR3 sequences, 6% to 6.5% of them found once; the top ten carry 1.5% to 2%. Sequencing was carried out using naive T cells sorted from blood. These receptors were collected from a man younger than 35 in good health. Both conserved end residues are part of each CDR3. A D gene is named only where the DNA matches it firmly. Clone size is given for some rows only: seen once, a few or many times, or a class if the clone is expanded.

D gene: NA
clone size: NA
J gene: TRBJ2-1
V gene: TRBV21-1
CDR3 protein: CASSIGGGPSYNEQFF

D gene: NA
clone size: many
J gene: TRBJ2-3
V gene: TRBV10-3
CDR3 protein: CAISDGRDSTDTQYF

D gene: TRBD2
clone size: many
J gene: TRBJ2-3
V gene: TRBV12-3/TRBV12-4
CDR3 protein: CASSLTSRASTDTQYF

D gene: NA
clone size: many
J gene: TRBJ2-5
V gene: TRBV5-6
CDR3 protein: CASSPGSDYSKETQYF

D gene: NA
clone size: many
J gene: TRBJ2-1
V gene: TRBV12-3/TRBV12-4
CDR3 protein: CASSLGPTGFF

D gene: NA
clone size: few
J gene: TRBJ2-5
V gene: TRBV7-9
CDR3 protein: CASSSPLEETQYF

D gene: TRBD2
clone size: once
J gene: TRBJ2-7
V gene: TRBV30
CDR3 protein: CAWGTSGSFEQYF

D gene: TRBD2
clone size: NA
J gene: TRBJ2-1
V gene: TRBV5-1
CDR3 protein: CASSRTSGSIDEQFF

D gene: TRBD2
clone size: NA
J gene: TRBJ2-1
V gene: TRBV7-6
CDR3 protein: CASSSIAGPNEQFF

D gene: NA
clone size: NA
J gene: TRBJ2-1
V gene: TRBV10-3
CDR3 protein: CAINKGSTDEQFF

D gene: NA
clone size: many
J gene: TRBJ2-4
V gene: TRBV9
CDR3 protein: CASSPPMGGDIQYF

D gene: NA
clone size: NA
J gene: TRBJ2-2
V gene: TRBV11-2
CDR3 protein: CASSYPLGPISGELFF

D gene: TRBD1
clone size: many
J gene: TRBJ2-3
V gene: TRBV5-1
CDR3 protein: CASSAGQGATDTQYF

D gene: NA
clone size: NA
J gene: TRBJ2-5
V gene: TRBV4-2
CDR3 protein: CASSQEPPGSLQETQYF

D gene: NA
clone size: many
J gene: TRBJ2-2
V gene: TRBV29-1
CDR3 protein: CSVDFGTRFTGELFF

D gene: NA
clone size: NA
J gene: TRBJ2-1
V gene: TRBV5-1
CDR3 protein: CASSRETDYNEQFF

D gene: TRBD2
clone size: many
J gene: TRBJ2-2
V gene: TRBV5-1
CDR3 protein: CASSFLAANTGELFF

D gene: TRBD1
clone size: NA
J gene: TRBJ1-6
V gene: TRBV11-2
CDR3 protein: CASSLVMGQGGSYNSPLHF

D gene: NA
clone size: many
J gene: TRBJ2-1
V gene: TRBV27
CDR3 protein: CASSLSGSGYYYNEQFF

D gene: TRBD2
clone size: many
J gene: TRBJ2-3
V gene: TRBV20-1
CDR3 protein: CSAGLAGGTDTQYF

D gene: NA
clone size: NA
J gene: TRBJ1-3
V gene: TRBV24-1
CDR3 protein: CATSDPSGNTIYF

D gene: NA
clone size: many
J gene: TRBJ2-3
V gene: TRBV10-3
CDR3 protein: CAISESGLALTDTQYF

D gene: NA
clone size: NA
J gene: TRBJ1-2
V gene: TRBV4-1
CDR3 protein: CASSQRGRNNYGYTF

D gene: NA
clone size: many
J gene: TRBJ1-5
V gene: TRBV2
CDR3 protein: CASSVGGRSNQPQHF

D gene: TRBD2
clone size: many
J gene: TRBJ2-7
V gene: TRBV29-1
CDR3 protein: CSALTSGSLNEQYF

D gene: NA
clone size: many
J gene: TRBJ2-1
V gene: TRBV11-2
CDR3 protein: CASGSPYNEQFF

D gene: NA
clone size: many
J gene: TRBJ2-3
V gene: TRBV6-2/TRBV6-3
CDR3 protein: CASSYTGSPDTQYF

D gene: TRBD1
clone size: many
J gene: TRBJ2-7
V gene: TRBV20-1
CDR3 protein: CSARPRDRARIYEQYF

D gene: NA
clone size: many
J gene: TRBJ1-1
V gene: TRBV9
CDR3 protein: CASSVLTVGSEAFF

D gene: TRBD1
clone size: NA
J gene: TRBJ1-2
V gene: TRBV20-1
CDR3 protein: CSAKRTGGNGGHGYTF

D gene: TRBD2
clone size: few
J gene: TRBJ2-3
V gene: TRBV7-2
CDR3 protein: CASSPRGAGGNTDTQYF

D gene: NA
clone size: many
J gene: TRBJ2-5
V gene: TRBV27
CDR3 protein: CASSGGGPSWETQYF

D gene: NA
clone size: NA
J gene: TRBJ2-7
V gene: TRBV5-4
CDR3 protein: CASSLGLPTIYEQYF

D gene: NA
clone size: many
J gene: TRBJ2-3
V gene: TRBV3-1
CDR3 protein: CASSQGGISTADTQYF

D gene: NA
clone size: NA
J gene: TRBJ2-7
V gene: TRBV5-1
CDR3 protein: CASSLGIGRYEQYF

D gene: TRBD1
clone size: many
J gene: TRBJ1-2
V gene: TRBV3-1
CDR3 protein: CASSPGQGIAGYTF

D gene: NA
clone size: NA
J gene: TRBJ2-1
V gene: TRBV7-9
CDR3 protein: CASVNNEQFF

D gene: NA
clone size: few
J gene: TRBJ2-7
V gene: TRBV29-1
CDR3 protein: CSVEGRYSYEQYF

D gene: NA
clone size: few
J gene: TRBJ1-2
V gene: TRBV6-2/TRBV6-3
CDR3 protein: CASCSPRSGVYGYTF

D gene: TRBD1
clone size: NA
J gene: TRBJ2-2
V gene: TRBV29-1
CDR3 protein: CSVDIRGSDTGELFF

D gene: NA
clone size: many
J gene: TRBJ1-4
V gene: TRBV12-3/TRBV12-4
CDR3 protein: CASSFSRGTNEKLFF

D gene: NA
clone size: NA
J gene: TRBJ2-5
V gene: TRBV5-6
CDR3 protein: CASGDWETQYF

D gene: TRBD1
clone size: NA
J gene: TRBJ1-4
V gene: TRBV7-9
CDR3 protein: CASVNRGGTNEKLFF

D gene: NA
clone size: NA
J gene: TRBJ2-3
V gene: TRBV20-1
CDR3 protein: CSARPSDTTDTQYF